These T cell receptor beta chains were read from a single sample in a study of T cell changes during pregnancy in multiple sclerosis. TCRdb's table, derived via immunoSEQ multiplex PCR, lists solely in-frame clones and lacks some. The sample includes roughly 15,000 clones, roughly four fifths of them seen just once. The source was CD8+ T cells from peripheral blood mononuclear cells, collected in the second trimester of pregnancy. These receptors all come from a female donor in good health, enrolled as a control in a pregnancy study. Both conserved end residues are part of each CDR3. D genes are given only for firm matches. Only some rows state a clone size, as once, few, many or a class for expanded clones.

.,TRBD2,TRBJ2-3,TRBV4-3,TGCGCCAGCAGCCAAGATAGAGCGGGGGGGCCGGGTACGCAGTATTTT,CASSQDRAGGPGTQYF
.,.,TRBJ2-7,TRBV25-1,TGTGCCAGCAGTGAATTGGGCAGCTACTACGAGCAGTACTTC,CASSELGSYYEQYF
.,TRBD1,TRBJ2-7,TRBV27,TGTGCCAGCAGAGTCACAGGGGGGCGGCAGTACTTC,CASRVTGGRQYF
.,.,TRBJ1-6,TRBV7-8,TGTGCCAGCAGCTTAATCGGGAGGGGCTCCTATAATTCACCCCTCCACTTT,CASSLIGRGSYNSPLHF
.,.,TRBJ2-2,TRBV27,TGTGCCAGCAGTCCAATGGACAGACACACCGGGGAGCTGTTTTTT,CASSPMDRHTGELFF
.,TRBD2,TRBJ2-3,TRBV4-1,TGCGCCAGCAGCCAAGAGGAGCGGGGCCGCAGCACAGATACGCAGTATTTT,CASSQEERGRSTDTQYF
.,TRBD1,TRBJ2-1,TRBV6-5,TGTGCCAGCAGTCAAGACAGGGCGAAACTCAATGAGCAGTTCTTC,CASSQDRAKLNEQFF
.,TRBD1,TRBJ2-2,TRBV7-9,TGTGCCAGCAGCCTTAGTGAGGGGGCGAGCACCGGGGAGCTGTTTTTT,CASSLSEGASTGELFF
few,.,TRBJ1-2,TRBV7-9,TGTGCCAGCAGCTGGGGGGAGTCCTATGGCTACACCTTC,CASSWGESYGYTF
.,.,TRBJ1-2,TRBV10-1,TGCGCCAGCACGAGCACCCTTACTAACTATGGCTACACCTTC,CASTSTLTNYGYTF
.,.,TRBJ1-5,TRBV11-2,TGTGCCAGCAGCTTAGTCTCGGGAGTTAGCAATCAGCCCCAGCATTTT,CASSLVSGVSNQPQHF
few,.,TRBJ1-1,TRBV6-1,TGTGCCAGCAGTGAATTGAGTACTGAAGCTTTCTTT,CASSELSTEAFF
.,TRBD2,TRBJ2-1,TRBV4-3,TGCGCCAGCAGCCAAGCTAGCGGGGGGACCTACAATGAGCAGTTCTTC,CASSQASGGTYNEQFF
.,.,TRBJ2-2,TRBV6-4,TGTGCCAGCAGTGAGGGGGCCTCGAATACCGGGGAGCTGTTTTTT,CASSEGASNTGELFF
once,.,TRBJ1-3,TRBV27,TGTGCCAGCAGTTTGCGGGGCGCGGTTGGAAACACCATATATTTT,CASSLRGAVGNTIYF
.,.,TRBJ2-3,TRBV5-5,TGTGCCAGCAGCTTAGGGGTGACGCCTATCCACCAGTATTTT,CASSLGVTPIHQYF
.,TRBD1,TRBJ2-7,TRBV4-1,TGCGCCAGCAGCCCCGGCCCCGACAGGGCCACCTACGAGCAGTACTTC,CASSPGPDRATYEQYF
few,.,TRBJ2-5,TRBV21-1,TGTGCCAGCCCGCTTGAGAGGCACCAACAAGAGACCCAGTACTTC,CASPLERHQQETQYF
.,TRBD2,TRBJ2-1,TRBV28,TGTGCCAGCAGTCCCGCCCCAGCGGGGGGATACAATGAGCAGTTCTTC,CASSPAPAGGYNEQFF